These 31 T cell receptor beta chains were sequenced from one sample in a study of CD8 T cells in ankylosing spondylitis. TCRdb re-derived calls from the 5' RACE reads in MiXCR, one entry per CDR3 protein. The table includes 150,000 to 200,000 distinct CDR3 sequences, approximately 10% detected once. The specimen was blood, either unsorted or a sorted T cell fraction (not recorded which). Source of these receptors: a male donor with ankylosing spondylitis or in good health (not recorded which).

About this clonotype: This may arise from a read error, as a much more abundant clone is one base away. The chain recombines TRBV5-1 with TRBJ2-1; D is possibly TRBD2 (5 bases). Germline CDR1 and CDR2: SGHRS and YFSETQ. The CDR3 has 15 amino acids. With 0 bases removed from V and 7 bases from J, the gap between germline ends came to 14 bases. The CDR3 is CASSLVSESVNEQFF. CDR3 in DNA: TGCGCCAGCAGCTTGGTTAGCGAGAGTGTGAATGAGCAGTTCTTC.

The V call is TRBV11-3, the J call TRBJ1-1; D ambiguous. V lost 5 bases and J lost 2, with 12 bases in between. The germline V gene has CDR1 SGHNT and CDR2 YENEEA. The CDR3 loop spans 14 amino acids. The CDR3 sequence: CASSPLGGNTEAFF. The DNA of the CDR3 is TGTGCCAGCAGCCCCTTAGGAGGCAACACTGAAGCTTTCTTT.

The rearrangement uses TRBV9 and TRBJ2-3, with 9 bases fitting TRBD2. Germline V CDR1 and CDR2: SGDLS, YYNGEE. V gave up 4 bases and J gave up 2 bases; unmatched junction bases: 8. This CDR3 has 16 amino acids. CDR3 in DNA: TGTGCCAGCAGCCCCGGGACTAGCCAATTCACAGATACGCAGTATTTT. It yields the protein CASSPGTSQFTDTQYF.

In this sample, this clonotype turned up many times. V is TRBV6-2 or TRBV6-3 and J is TRBJ2-7; D remains unclear. The germline V gene has CDR1 MNHEY and CDR2 SVGEGT. Trimming shortened V by 4 bases and J by 0 bases, and 13 bases separated the two germline ends. The CDR3 length is 15 residues. The CDR3 DNA reads TGTGCCAGCAGTTTTCCGTTGACACGCTCCTACGAGCAGTACTTC. It codes for CASSFPLTRSYEQYF.

This clonotype was recorded a few times. The CDR3 DNA is TGTGCCAGCAGCTTATGGGGTAATTCACCCCTCCACTTT. Encoded protein: CASSLWGNSPLHF. The genes are TRBV5-6 and TRBJ1-6; unclear D gene. The CDR3 loop spans 13 amino acids. With 2 bases removed from V and 6 bases from J, the gap between germline ends came to 6 bases. Germline-derived CDR1 and CDR2 are SGHDT and YYEEEE.

The rearrangement links TRBV19 to TRBJ2-2; 15 bases fit TRBD2. CDR1 is LNHDA and CDR2 is SQIVND in the germline V gene (reference sequence). There are 14 residues in the CDR3. J lost 9 bases, V lost 10 bases, and 6 bases had no gene match. The CDR3 DNA sequence: TGTGCCAATAGGGGACTAGCGGGAGGATGGGAGCTGTTTTTT. This encodes CANRGLAGGWELFF.

This clonotype was seen a handful of times. The gene calls are TRBV2 and TRBJ1-6; 12 nucleotides agree with TRBD1. Germline V lookup: CDR1 SNHLY, CDR2 FYNNEI. This CDR3 has 17 amino acids. V lost 3 bases, J lost 6 bases, and 6 bases stayed unmatched. CDR3 coding DNA: TGTGCCAGCAGTGAGAGGGGACAGGGGGCGATTAATTCACCCCTCCACTTT. It yields the protein CASSERGQGAINSPLHF.

The sample holds many counts of this clonotype. The chain uses TRBV11-2 and TRBJ1-1, with 8 bases that match TRBD1. V lost 1 base to trimming and J lost 4 bases; unmatched junction nucleotides: 5. Germline CDR1 reads SGHAT; CDR2 reads FQNNGV. The CDR3 is 15 residues long. The CDR3 coding sequence is TGTGCCAGCAGCTTAGGGACAGGGAGAAGCACTGAAGCTTTCTTT. It is translated as CASSLGTGRSTEAFF.

This clonotype was detected a few times. The chain uses TRBV3-1 and TRBJ1-1, with TRBD1 matching over 9 bases. The CDR3 is made up of 15 amino acids. J lost 0 bases, V lost 3 bases, and 2 bases had no gene match. The V gene's germline CDR1 is LGHDT and CDR2 YNNKEL (reference sequence). The CDR3 coding sequence is TGTGCCAGCAGCCAGGGGACAGGGATGAACACTGAAGCTTTCTTT. It translates to CASSQGTGMNTEAFF.

In its sample, this clonotype was seen a few times. The V gene is TRBV5-1, the J gene TRBJ2-3; 13 positions agree with TRBD2. The V and J ends lost 4 bases and 4 bases, in that order; junction bases with no gene match: 6. This CDR3 is 16 amino acids long. CDR1 is SGHRS and CDR2 is YFSETQ in the germline V gene. CDR3 in amino acids: CASSPRTSGGADTQYF. CDR3 coding DNA: TGCGCCAGCAGCCCGCGGACTAGCGGGGGCGCAGATACGCAGTATTTT.

The chain links TRBV5-1 to TRBJ2-5, with D maybe TRBD1 (6 bases). Trimming shortened V by 2 bases and J by 5 bases, and 16 bases separated the two germline ends. CDR1 and CDR2 from the germline V gene are SGHRS and YFSETQ. The CDR3 totals 15 residues. The CDR3 is CASSFVTGPGETQYF. CDR3 DNA: TGCGCCAGCAGCTTTGTGACAGGACCCGGGGAGACCCAGTACTTC.

The chain couples TRBV21-1 to TRBJ2-7; the table assigns TRBD1, which was not confirmed against the DNA. TRBV21-1 has pseudogene status. The CDR3 totals 17 residues. CDR3 sequence: CARSKEGQETRAYEQYF. The CDR3 DNA follows: TGTGCCCGCAGCAAAGAGGGACAGGAGACACGGGCCTACGAGCAGTACTTC.

This clonotype has ten or more counts. The chain carries TRBV7-6 and TRBJ2-7; D possibly corresponds to TRBD2 (5 bases). Germline CDR1 and CDR2: SGHVS and FNYEAQ. V lost 2 bases and J lost 6, with 11 bases in between. There are 13 residues in the CDR3. DNA for the CDR3: TGTGCCAGCAGCTTAAGGTCGGCGGGCGAGCAGTACTTC. It translates to CASSLRSAGEQYF. The full variable domain, in which reference TRBV7-6 and TRBJ2-7 provide the parts outside the CDR3, is GAGVSQSPRYKVTKRGQDVALRCDPISGHVSLYWYRQALGQGPEFLTYFNYEAQQDKSGLPNDRFSAERPEGSISTLTIQRTEQRDSAMYRCASSLRSAGEQYFGPGTRLTVT.

This clonotype was counted at least ten times. This chain links TRBV6-5 with TRBJ2-3; TRBD1 matches at 7 bases. The CDR3 extends over 16 amino acids. The V and J ends lost 2 bases and 2 bases, in that order; junction bases with no gene match: 7. Germline CDR1 reads MNHEY; CDR2 reads SVGAGI. The CDR3 region is CASSYRRDRYTDTQYF. CDR3 in DNA: TGTGCCAGCAGTTACCGCCGGGACAGATACACAGATACGCAGTATTTT.

As regards this clonotype: This may stem from a read error, because a much larger clone lies one nucleotide away. The gene calls are TRBV5-5 and TRBJ2-1, with TRBD2 identical over 7 bases. This CDR3 has 15 residues. Germline assignment: CDR1 SGHKS and CDR2 YYEKEE (reference sequence). CDR3 in amino acids: CAGSLITGGYNEQFF. As DNA, the CDR3 is TGTGCCGGCAGCTTGATAACGGGAGGCTACAATGAGCAGTTCTTC.

The chain recombines TRBV9 with TRBJ2-2, with D possibly TRBD1 on 5 matching bases. The V gene's germline CDR1 is SGDLS and CDR2 YYNGEE. This CDR3 contains 14 residues. The V gene lost 4 bases and the J gene lost 6 bases, with 13 bases spanning the gap. The CDR3 loop is CASSRPSGSGELFF. Written as DNA, the CDR3 is TGTGCCAGCAGCCGCCCTTCAGGGTCCGGGGAGCTGTTTTTT.

The chain employs TRBV6-2 or TRBV6-3 and TRBJ2-1, with TRBD2 matching over 7 bases. CDR1 and CDR2 (germline): MNHEY, SVGEGT. Germline trimming cut 2 bases from V and 4 bases from J; bases unmatched to any gene: 11. This CDR3 spans 17 amino acids. The CDR3 nucleotides read TGTGCCAGCAGTTACCCCACTCTAGCGGACCTATACAATGAGCAGTTCTTC. It yields the protein CASSYPTLADLYNEQFF.

This clonotype was recorded many times. V gene TRBV12-3 or TRBV12-4 combines with J gene TRBJ1-2; D is uncertain. This CDR3 spans 14 amino acids. Trimming left V 2 bases short and J 3 bases short, with 10 bases between. CDR3 nucleotide sequence: TGTGCCAGCAGTTTACCCGGACGGCACTATGGCTACACCTTC. Protein sequence: CASSLPGRHYGYTF.

At least ten counts were recorded for this clonotype. This sequence joins TRBV7-2 and TRBJ1-2, with no clear D. Trimming shortened V by 5 bases and J by 8 bases, and 12 bases separated the two germline ends. The CDR3 runs 12 residues. Germline assignment: CDR1 SGHTA and CDR2 FQGNSA. The CDR3 DNA reads TGTGCCAGCAGCCTCCTGAACAGCGGCTACACCTTC. Its protein product is CASSLLNSGYTF.

This clonotype was observed many times. The rearrangement links TRBV27 to TRBJ1-6; D perhaps matches TRBD1 (5 bases). V lost 8 bases and J 5 bases, leaving 13 bases between the germline ends. The CDR3 is made up of 14 amino acids. Germline V lookup: CDR1 MNHEY, CDR2 SMNVEV (reference sequence). Here the CDR3 reads CASSIAGNNSPLHF. The DNA of the CDR3 is TGTGCCAGCTCAATCGCAGGGAATAATTCACCCCTCCACTTT.

This clonotype was seen repeatedly, ten times or more. The chain has TRBV12-3 or TRBV12-4 and TRBJ2-1; the match to TRBD2 covers 7 bases. This CDR3 is 13 amino acids long. V shed 6 bases and J 6 bases; nucleotides not matched to a gene: 5. The CDR3 coding sequence is TGTGCCAGCAGGATACCTAGCGGCAATGAGCAGTTCTTC. It codes for CASRIPSGNEQFF.

This chain uses TRBV5-1 with TRBJ2-4, with 9 bases aligning to TRBD1. The V and J ends lost 4 bases and 6 bases, in that order; junction bases with no gene match: 8. Germline CDR1 is SGHRS and CDR2 is YFSETQ. The CDR3 contains 15 residues. The CDR3 nucleotides are TGCGCCAGCAGCGAAGGGACAGGGAGAGGAAACATTCAGTACTTC. Protein: CASSEGTGRGNIQYF. Drawing the rest from reference TRBV5-1 and TRBJ2-4, the complete variable domain is KAGVTQTPRYLIKTRGQQVTLSCSPISGHRSVSWYQQTPGQGLQFLFEYFSETQRNKGNFPGRFSGRQFSNSRSEMNVSTLELGDSALYLCASSEGTGRGNIQYFGAGTRLSVL.

This clonotype was counted between two and nine times. This chain connects TRBV28 to TRBJ2-3; TRBD2 agrees at 9 bases. There are 14 residues in the CDR3. The germline V gene encodes CDR1 MDHEN and CDR2 SYDVKM. J was trimmed by 3 bases and V by 7 bases; bases with no gene match: 5. Written as DNA, the CDR3 is TGTGCCAGCATTAGCGGGGGTGGGACAGATACGCAGTATTTT. Protein sequence: CASISGGGTDTQYF.

This clonotype was observed many times. V gene TRBV4-1 combines with J gene TRBJ2-1, with a weak D call TRBD2 (6 bases). CDR1 and CDR2 from the germline V gene are MGHRA and YSYEKL. Between the trimmed V and J ends, which lost 1 base and 0 bases, there was a span of 22 bases. The CDR3 has 20 amino acids. This CDR3 is CASSQGGSGAPRGSYNEQFF. Written as DNA, the CDR3 is TGCGCCAGCAGCCAAGGAGGGTCGGGAGCACCCCGGGGCTCCTACAATGAGCAGTTCTTC.

This clonotype has just a few counts. The V call is TRBV18, the J call TRBJ2-3; D possibly corresponds to TRBD1 (5 bases). The CDR3 sequence is 15 residues long. V lost 3 bases and J lost 2, with 12 bases in between. Germline CDR1 reads KGHSH; CDR2 reads LQKENI. CDR3 loop: CASSPSQGVTDTQYF. In nucleotides, the CDR3 is TGTGCCAGCTCACCTTCTCAGGGCGTCACAGATACGCAGTATTTT.

This clonotype was counted many times. The chain joins TRBV12-3 or TRBV12-4 to TRBJ2-7; D gene unclear. This CDR3 is built from 13 residues. Trimming shortened V by 7 bases and J by 0 bases, and 10 bases separated the two germline ends. The CDR3 spells CASTLGSSYEQYF. The DNA of the CDR3 is TGTGCCAGCACTCTAGGCAGCTCCTACGAGCAGTACTTC.

This clonotype has more than one count but fewer than ten. The chain carries TRBV12-3 or TRBV12-4 and TRBJ2-1, with D possibly TRBD1 on 5 matching bases. V was cut by 5 bases and J by 2 bases, with 13 bases left in between. CDR3 length: 15 amino acids. The CDR3 is CASSPRSGPYNEQFF. The CDR3 DNA follows: TGTGCCAGCAGTCCCAGGTCAGGGCCCTACAATGAGCAGTTCTTC.

In this sample, this clonotype turned up many times. The rearrangement joins TRBV3-1 to TRBJ2-3, with 8 bases that match TRBD1. The junction had 10 bases not matched to a gene; V was cut back by 5 bases and J by 0 bases. From germline, CDR1 is LGHDT and CDR2 YNNKEL (reference sequence). The CDR3 extends over 17 amino acids. CDR3 DNA sequence: TGTGCCAGCAGCACCGGGACAGGAGGGCATAGCACAGATACGCAGTATTTT. This encodes CASSTGTGGHSTDTQYF.

This clonotype came up many times. The chain carries TRBV2 and TRBJ2-1; 12 nucleotides match TRBD1. Germline loops: CDR1 SNHLY, CDR2 FYNNEI. CDR3 length equals 16 residues. The V and J ends lost 2 bases and 5 bases, in that order; junction bases with no gene match: 4. DNA of the CDR3: TGTGCCAGCAGTGAAAGGGGACAGGGGGCCGACAATGAGCAGTTCTTC. It specifies CASSERGQGADNEQFF.

This clonotype was observed at least ten times. The chain couples TRBV12-3 or TRBV12-4 to TRBJ2-5, with 8 bases identical to TRBD2. V gave up 2 bases and J gave up 5 bases; unmatched junction bases: 10. There are 16 residues in the CDR3. The CDR3 loop reads CASSLRVTSAVETQYF. CDR3 coding DNA: TGTGCCAGCAGTTTACGTGTGACTAGCGCGGTTGAGACCCAGTACTTC.

This clonotype was seen at least ten times. V is TRBV12-3 or TRBV12-4 and J is TRBJ1-5; D ambiguous. CDR3 length: 14 amino acids. V dropped 5 bases and J dropped 6 bases, with 14 bases sitting between them. CDR3 nucleotides: TGTGCCAGCAGTCCGGGCCGCGGATCTCAGCCCCAGCATTTT. Encoded protein: CASSPGRGSQPQHF.